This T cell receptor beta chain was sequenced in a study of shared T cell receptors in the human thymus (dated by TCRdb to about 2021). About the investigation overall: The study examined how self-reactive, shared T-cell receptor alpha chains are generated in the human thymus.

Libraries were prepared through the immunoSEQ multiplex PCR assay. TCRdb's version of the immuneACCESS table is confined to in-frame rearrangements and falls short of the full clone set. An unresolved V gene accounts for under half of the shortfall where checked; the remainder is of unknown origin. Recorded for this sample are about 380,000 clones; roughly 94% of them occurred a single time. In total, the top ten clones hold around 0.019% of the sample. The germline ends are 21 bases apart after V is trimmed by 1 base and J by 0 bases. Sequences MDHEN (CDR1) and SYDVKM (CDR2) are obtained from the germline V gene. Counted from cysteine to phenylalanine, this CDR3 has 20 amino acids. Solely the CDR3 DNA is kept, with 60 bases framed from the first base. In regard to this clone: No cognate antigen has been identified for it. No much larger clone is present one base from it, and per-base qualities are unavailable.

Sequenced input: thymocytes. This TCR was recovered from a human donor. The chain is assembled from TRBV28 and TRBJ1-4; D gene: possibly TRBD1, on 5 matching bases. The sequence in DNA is TGTGCCAGCAGTTTATCCCTTACATACTGGGGGGAAGCAACTAATGAAAAACTGTTTTTT. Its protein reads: CASSLSLTYWGEATNEKLFF.